This TCR beta chain was profiled in a study of blood T cell repertoires in COVID-19. Study as a whole: T cells, B-cell-depleted T cells, or PBMCs provided the cDNA or gDNA that served as material.

Germline V lookup: CDR1 SQVTM, CDR2 ANQGSEA. V lost 6 bases to trimming and J lost 3 bases, with 9 bases between them. The CDR3 has 12 amino acids. In the authors' methods: The authors estimated nucleated cell counts from reference gene primer amplification. The repertoire was sequenced with immunoSEQ multiplex PCR; TCRdb's copy has only in-frame clones and lacks some. For V, J and clone size, that table is used; D and trimming come from the DNA. The profile shows under 200,000 clones, roughly 80% of them singletons. The specimen sequenced was peripheral blood. The V and J genes are TRBV29-1 and TRBJ2-1; D gene uncertain. This sequence originates from a woman between 40 and 55 years old with acute or convalescent COVID-19. DNA of the CDR3: TGCAGCGTAAGACGCGGCTACAATGAGCAGTTCTTC. As protein: CSVRRGYNEQFF.